The 24 T cell receptor beta chains in this list originate from one sample, sequenced in a study of OX40 agonist ivuxolimab in advanced cancers. The protocol was immunoSEQ multiplex PCR, while the TCRdb copy is restricted to in-frame clones and leaves out a portion. This sample carries under 100,000 clones, approximately 92% of them seen once, and the ten largest clones take approximately 0.3%. Sequences were derived from CD4+ or CD8+ T cells sorted from blood, sampled in a trial of the OX40 agonist ivuxolimab. The receptors were gathered from an adult with an advanced solid tumor such as melanoma, head and neck, liver or kidney cancer.

This clone was recorded once. This chain connects TRBV6-1 to TRBJ1-2; D is ambiguous. This CDR3 spans 14 amino acids. Germline loops: CDR1 MNHNS, CDR2 SASEGT. Between the trimmed V and J ends, which lost 2 bases and 2 bases, there was a span of 9 bases. The CDR3 loop is CASSEHGGNYGYTF. The CDR3 DNA reads as TGTGCCAGCAGTGAACATGGCGGAAACTATGGCTACACCTTC.

This clone appeared a single time. CDR3 in DNA: TGTGCCAGCAGTACGGACCCCAGGCAGCCCCAGCATTTT. Its translation is CASSTDPRQPQHF. The V call is TRBV28, the J call TRBJ1-5; D uncertain. The V gene lost 5 bases and the J gene lost 7 bases, with 12 bases spanning the gap. Germline V gene data show CDR1 as MDHEN and CDR2 as SYDVKM. The CDR3 has 13 residues.

The chain couples TRBV9 to TRBJ1-2; D gene ambiguous. V was trimmed by 6 bases and J by 2 bases, leaving 17 bases between them. CDR1 is SGDLS and CDR2 is YYNGEE in the germline V gene. The CDR3 is 15 amino acids. The CDR3 DNA reads TGTGCCAGCAATCAACGTTCGGGGTGGAACTATGGCTACACCTTC. Protein: CASNQRSGWNYGYTF.

The chain uses TRBV11-3 and TRBJ2-5; 14 nucleotides match TRBD2. The CDR3 contains 17 residues. Trimming at V came to 4 bases and at J to 1 base, leaving 5 bases not matched to a gene. Germline V gives CDR1 SGHNT, CDR2 YENEEA. The CDR3 loop reads CASSSQGTSGGQETQYF. Written as DNA, the CDR3 is TGTGCCAGCAGCTCTCAAGGGACTAGCGGGGGCCAAGAGACCCAGTACTTC.

This clone was recorded only once. The chain has TRBV10-3 and TRBJ1-1; 7 nucleotides match TRBD1. V lost 3 bases and J lost 2; bases outside the gene matches: 6. Per germline, CDR1 ENHRY and CDR2 SYGVKD. The CDR3 totals 15 residues. Written as DNA, the CDR3 is TGTGCCATCAGTGACAGGGGGGAGCAAAACACTGAAGCTTTCTTT. Translating it yields CAISDRGEQNTEAFF.

The chain uses TRBV30 and TRBJ1-3, with D unclear. The length of the CDR3 is 16 residues. Germline V gene data show CDR1 as GTSNPN and CDR2 as SVGIG (reference sequence). V gave up 0 bases and J gave up 0 bases, with 12 bases separating them. The chain's CDR3 is CAWSVYGEISGNTIYF. In nucleotides, the CDR3 is TGTGCCTGGAGTGTTTACGGGGAAATCTCTGGAAACACCATATATTTT.

This chain uses TRBV18 with TRBJ2-7, with D perhaps TRBD1 (6 bases). This CDR3 contains 13 residues. Germline V lookup: CDR1 KGHSH, CDR2 LQKENI. Trimming stripped 3 bases from V and 3 bases from J, with 9 bases between. The CDR3 sequence is CASSPVRGYEQYF. For the CDR3, the DNA is TGTGCCAGCTCACCGGTCAGGGGCTACGAGCAGTACTTC.

V usage is TRBV6-1 and J usage is TRBJ2-4; weak D call: TRBD1 (5 bases). CDR3 length equals 16 residues. With 4 bases removed from V and 7 bases from J, the gap between germline ends came to 20 bases. Germline loops: CDR1 MNHNS, CDR2 SASEGT. The CDR3 nucleotides are TGTGCCAGCAGTGCCTACTCAGGGTTAGCCGAGAACATTCAGTACTTC. As protein: CASSAYSGLAENIQYF.

DNA for the CDR3: TGTGCCAGTAGTCCCCGGGGTACAGGGGGGTTAAACACTGAAGCTTTCTTT. This sequence encodes CASSPRGTGGLNTEAFF. The chain employs TRBV19 and TRBJ1-1, with TRBD1 identical over 8 bases. This CDR3 has 17 residues. Germline V CDR1 and CDR2: LNHDA, SQIVND (reference sequence). With 5 bases clipped from V and 2 bases from J, the junction kept 13 bases outside the gene matches.

The J gene is TRBJ2-3, the V gene TRBV2; D possibly matches TRBD1 or TRBD2 (5 bases each). This CDR3 has 14 amino acids. The V end lost 6 bases, the J end lost 4 bases, and 14 bases lay between the germline ends. CDR1 SNHLY and CDR2 FYNNEI come from the germline V gene. The CDR3 reads CASRGDQGPDTQYF. The CDR3 DNA follows: TGTGCCAGCAGGGGGGACCAGGGACCAGATACGCAGTATTTT.

V usage is TRBV5-4 and J usage is TRBJ2-2; TRBD1 agrees at 8 bases. CDR3 size: 16 residues. Germline V lookup: CDR1 SGHNT, CDR2 YYREEE (reference sequence). V gave up 2 bases and J gave up 7 bases; unmatched junction bases: 10. CDR3 in DNA: TGTGCCAGCAGCTTTAGGGCAGGGGGCGTTATCGGGGAGCTGTTTTTT. Translated: CASSFRAGGVIGELFF.

V is TRBV7-6 and J is TRBJ2-5; TRBD2 matches at 7 bases. The CDR3 has 14 residues. J lost 7 bases, V lost 1 base, and 6 bases had no gene match. In germline, CDR1 is SGHVS, CDR2 FNYEAQ. The CDR3: CASSLGGGARTQYF. CDR3 nucleotide sequence: TGTGCCAGCAGCTTAGGGGGAGGGGCTCGGACCCAGTACTTC.

The chain recombines TRBV15 with TRBJ1-2; D call uncertain. CDR3 length: 14 amino acids. The V end lost 0 bases, the J end lost 4 bases, and 9 bases lay between the germline ends. Per the germline V gene, CDR1 is LNHNV and CDR2 is YYDKDF (reference sequence). This chain's CDR3 is CATSRDTAAYGYTF. The CDR3 nucleotides are TGTGCCACCAGCAGAGATACGGCAGCCTATGGCTACACCTTC.

The chain couples TRBV28 to TRBJ1-1; no clear D gene. V lost 7 bases and J 5 bases, leaving 14 bases between the germline ends. Germline CDR1 and CDR2: MDHEN and SYDVKM. The CDR3 consists of 13 residues. CDR3 bases: TGTGCCAGCACTGTGAACGTAGGAACTGAAGCTTTCTTT. Its protein product is CASTVNVGTEAFF.

The CDR3 region has the DNA TGTGCCAGCCCTAAGGGCGGTGAAGCTTTCTTT. As protein: CASPKGGEAFF. The genes are TRBV28 and TRBJ1-1; the D is unclear. The CDR3 spans 11 residues. Germline V gene sequence: CDR1 MDHEN, CDR2 SYDVKM. Between the trimmed V and J ends, which lost 8 bases and 7 bases, there was a span of 11 bases.

This clone was observed a handful of times. The V and J genes are TRBV7-9 and TRBJ1-1; weak D call: TRBD1 (5 bases). CDR1 is SEHNR, CDR2 FQNEAQ, per germline (reference sequence). The CDR3 consists of 13 residues. Trimming cost V 2 bases and J 1 base, with 5 bases left between them. CDR3 in DNA: TGTGCCAGCAGCTTACAGGGGAACACTGAAGCTTTCTTT. As protein: CASSLQGNTEAFF.

The gene calls are TRBV12-5 and TRBJ1-1, with unresolved D. Germline CDR1 reads LGHNT; CDR2 reads FRNRAP. V lost 0 bases, J lost 9 bases, and 11 bases lay in between. The CDR3 covers 13 residues. The CDR3 nucleotides are TGTGCTAGTGGTTTGGTAGAGGCAGAAAAAGCTTTCTTT. This gives the protein CASGLVEAEKAFF.

This clone was seen just once. The J gene is TRBJ2-1, the V gene TRBV27; 14 positions match TRBD2. J gave up 6 bases and V 4 bases, and 2 bases lay outside the gene matches. CDR3 length: 15 amino acids. The germline V gene has CDR1 MNHEY and CDR2 SMNVEV (reference sequence). DNA of the CDR3: TGTGCCAGCAGTTCGACTAGCGGGAGGGCCAATGAGCAGTTCTTC. Protein sequence: CASSSTSGRANEQFF.

V is TRBV5-4 and J is TRBJ2-3, with D possibly matching TRBD1 (5 bases). Germline CDR1 SGHNT, CDR2 YYREEE (reference sequence). CDR3 length equals 16 residues. V lost 4 bases and J 4 bases, leaving 19 bases between the germline ends. The CDR3 bases are TGTGCCAGCAGCCCCCGTCAGACAGCCGCGGCAGATACGCAGTATTTT. It codes for CASSPRQTAAADTQYF. The full variable domain, in which reference TRBV5-4 and TRBJ2-3 provide the parts outside the CDR3, is ETGVTQSPTHLIKTRGQQVTLRCSSQSGHNTVSWYQQALGQGPQFIFQYYREEENGRGNFPPRFSGLQFPNYSSELNVNALELDDSALYLCASSPRQTAAADTQYFGPGTRLTVL.

The V call is TRBV4-3, the J call TRBJ2-1, with 8 bases that match TRBD2. The V and J ends lost 0 bases and 9 bases, in that order; junction bases with no gene match: 10. This CDR3 is built from 16 residues. The V gene's germline CDR1 is LGHNA and CDR2 YSLEER. The CDR3 here is CASSQDSAGEVREQFF. The CDR3 nucleotides read TGCGCCAGCAGCCAAGATTCAGCGGGAGAGGTCCGTGAGCAGTTCTTC.

The chain employs TRBV15 and TRBJ2-2; the match to TRBD2 covers 10 bases. Germline CDR1 LNHNV, CDR2 YYDKDF (reference sequence). CDR3 length: 16 residues. The V segment lost 6 bases and the J segment 2 bases; nucleotides outside the gene matches: 6. DNA of the CDR3: TGTGCCACCAGACAAGCGGGAGGGACCAACACCGGGGAGCTGTTTTTT. It yields the protein CATRQAGGTNTGELFF.

V usage is TRBV5-5 and J usage is TRBJ2-7, with D perhaps given as TRBD1 or TRBD2 (5 bases each). Trimming stripped 0 bases from V and 1 base from J, with 11 bases between. The germline gives CDR1 SGHKS, CDR2 YYEKEE (reference sequence). The CDR3 spans 15 residues. The CDR3 spells CASSLGSGRSYEQYF. In nucleotides, the CDR3 is TGTGCCAGCAGCTTGGGGTCAGGGAGATCCTACGAGCAGTACTTC.

The rearrangement uses TRBV5-4 and TRBJ2-5, with 13 nucleotides matching TRBD2. The trim removed 5 bases at V and 4 bases at J, leaving 11 bases unmatched. Germline V gene lookup returns CDR1 SGHNT and CDR2 YYREEE (reference sequence). The CDR3 loop spans 17 amino acids. The CDR3 is CASSYKTSGRAGETQYF. In DNA, the CDR3 is TGTGCCAGCAGTTACAAAACTAGCGGGAGGGCTGGAGAGACCCAGTACTTC. Together with reference TRBV5-4 and TRBJ2-5, the CDR3 gives the full variable domain: ETGVTQSPTHLIKTRGQQVTLRCSSQSGHNTVSWYQQALGQGPQFIFQYYREEENGRGNFPPRFSGLQFPNYSSELNVNALELDDSALYLCASSYKTSGRAGETQYFGPGTRLLVL.

This rearrangement joins TRBV29-1 to TRBJ2-3; D might be TRBD2 (7 bases). CDR3 length equals 15 residues. Trimming cost V 1 base and J 1 base, with 12 bases left between them. CDR1 is SQVTM and CDR2 is ANQGSEA in the germline V gene. The CDR3 DNA reads as TGCAGCGTTGAAGGAGGGGGGGTCGGCACAGATACGCAGTATTTT. Amino acids: CSVEGGGVGTDTQYF.